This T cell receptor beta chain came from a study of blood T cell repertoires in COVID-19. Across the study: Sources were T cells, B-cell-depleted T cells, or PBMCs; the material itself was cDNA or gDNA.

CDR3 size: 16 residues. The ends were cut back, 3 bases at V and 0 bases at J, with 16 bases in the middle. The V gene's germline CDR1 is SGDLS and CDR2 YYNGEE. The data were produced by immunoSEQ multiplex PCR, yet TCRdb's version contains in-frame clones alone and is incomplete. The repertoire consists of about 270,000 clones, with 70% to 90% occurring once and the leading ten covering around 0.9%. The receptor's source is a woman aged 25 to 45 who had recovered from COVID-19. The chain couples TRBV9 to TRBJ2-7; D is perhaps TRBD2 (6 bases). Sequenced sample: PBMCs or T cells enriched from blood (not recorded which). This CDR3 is CASSAGRENPSYEQYF. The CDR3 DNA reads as TGTGCCAGCAGCGCCGGGCGGGAAAACCCCTCCTACGAGCAGTACTTC.